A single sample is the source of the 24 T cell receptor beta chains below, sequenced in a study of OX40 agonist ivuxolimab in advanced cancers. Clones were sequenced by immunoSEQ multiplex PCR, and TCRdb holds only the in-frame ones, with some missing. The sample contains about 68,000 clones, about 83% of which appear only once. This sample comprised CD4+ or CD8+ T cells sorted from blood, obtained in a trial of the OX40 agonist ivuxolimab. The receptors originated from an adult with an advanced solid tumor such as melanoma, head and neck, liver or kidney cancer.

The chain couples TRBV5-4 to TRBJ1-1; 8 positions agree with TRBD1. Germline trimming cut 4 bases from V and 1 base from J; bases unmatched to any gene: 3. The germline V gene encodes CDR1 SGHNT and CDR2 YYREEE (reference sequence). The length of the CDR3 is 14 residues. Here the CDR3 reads CASSPGTGNTEAFF. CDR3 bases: TGTGCCAGCAGCCCCGGGACAGGGAACACTGAAGCTTTCTTT.

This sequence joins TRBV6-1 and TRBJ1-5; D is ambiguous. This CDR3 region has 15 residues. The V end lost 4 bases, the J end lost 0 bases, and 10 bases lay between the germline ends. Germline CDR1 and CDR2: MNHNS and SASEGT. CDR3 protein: CASSVFVHSNQPQHF. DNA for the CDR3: TGTGCCAGCAGTGTGTTCGTTCATAGCAATCAGCCCCAGCATTTT.

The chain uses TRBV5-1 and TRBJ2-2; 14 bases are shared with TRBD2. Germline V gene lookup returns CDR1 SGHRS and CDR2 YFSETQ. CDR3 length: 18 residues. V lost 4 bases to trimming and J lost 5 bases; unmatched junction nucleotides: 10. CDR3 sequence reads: CASSGKGLAGVRTGELFF. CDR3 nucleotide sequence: TGCGCCAGCAGCGGAAAGGGACTAGCGGGAGTACGGACCGGGGAGCTGTTTTTT.

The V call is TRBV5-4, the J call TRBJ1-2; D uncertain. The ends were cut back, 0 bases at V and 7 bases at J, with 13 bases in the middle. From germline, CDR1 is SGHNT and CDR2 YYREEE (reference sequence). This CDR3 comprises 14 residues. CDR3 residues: CASSLGHPLSGYTF. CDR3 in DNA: TGTGCCAGCAGCTTGGGACATCCCCTTTCTGGCTACACCTTC.

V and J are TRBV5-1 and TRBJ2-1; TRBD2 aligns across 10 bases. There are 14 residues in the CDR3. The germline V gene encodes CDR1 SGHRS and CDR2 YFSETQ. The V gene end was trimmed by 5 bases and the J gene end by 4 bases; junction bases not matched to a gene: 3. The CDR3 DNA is TGCGCCAGCAGGCTAGCGGGAGCGTACAATGAGCAGTTCTTC. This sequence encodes CASRLAGAYNEQFF. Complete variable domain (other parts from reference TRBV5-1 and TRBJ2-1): KAGVTQTPRYLIKTRGQQVTLSCSPISGHRSVSWYQQTPGQGLQFLFEYFSETQRNKGNFPGRFSGRQFSNSRSEMNVSTLELGDSALYLCASRLAGAYNEQFFGPGTRLTVL.

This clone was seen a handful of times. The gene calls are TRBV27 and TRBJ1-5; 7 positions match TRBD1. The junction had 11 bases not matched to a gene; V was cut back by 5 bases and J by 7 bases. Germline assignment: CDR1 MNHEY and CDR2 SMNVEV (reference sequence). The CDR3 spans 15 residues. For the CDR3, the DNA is TGTGCCAGCAGTACATTTGACAGGGCATCCCAGCCCCAGCATTTT. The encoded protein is CASSTFDRASQPQHF.

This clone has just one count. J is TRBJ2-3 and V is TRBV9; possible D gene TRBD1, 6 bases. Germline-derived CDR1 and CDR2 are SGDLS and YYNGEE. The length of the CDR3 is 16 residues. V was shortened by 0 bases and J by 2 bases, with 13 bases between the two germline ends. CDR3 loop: CASSVGGRGLTDTQYF. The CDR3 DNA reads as TGTGCCAGCAGCGTAGGGGGCAGGGGCCTCACAGATACGCAGTATTTT.

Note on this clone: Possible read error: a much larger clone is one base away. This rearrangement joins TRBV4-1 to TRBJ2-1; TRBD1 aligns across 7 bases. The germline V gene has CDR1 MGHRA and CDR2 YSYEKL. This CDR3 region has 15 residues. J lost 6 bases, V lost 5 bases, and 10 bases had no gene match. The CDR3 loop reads CASSSILGQCNEQFF. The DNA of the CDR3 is TGCGCCAGCAGCTCCATCTTGGGACAGTGCAATGAGCAGTTCTTC.

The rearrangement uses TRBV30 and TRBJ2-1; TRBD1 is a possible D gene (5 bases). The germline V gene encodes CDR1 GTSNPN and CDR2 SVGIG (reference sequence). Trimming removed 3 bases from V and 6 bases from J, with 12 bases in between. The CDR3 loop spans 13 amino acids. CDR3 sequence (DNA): TGTGCCTGGAGGGGGCAACTCTTCAATGAGCAGTTCTTC. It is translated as CAWRGQLFNEQFF.

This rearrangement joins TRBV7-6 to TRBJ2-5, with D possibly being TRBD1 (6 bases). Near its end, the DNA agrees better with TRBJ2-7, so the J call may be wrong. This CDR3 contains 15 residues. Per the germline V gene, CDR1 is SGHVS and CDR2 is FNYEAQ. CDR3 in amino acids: CASSSLTGYGYEQYF. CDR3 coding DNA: TGTGCCAGCAGCTCACTGACAGGATATGGCTACGAGCAGTACTTC.

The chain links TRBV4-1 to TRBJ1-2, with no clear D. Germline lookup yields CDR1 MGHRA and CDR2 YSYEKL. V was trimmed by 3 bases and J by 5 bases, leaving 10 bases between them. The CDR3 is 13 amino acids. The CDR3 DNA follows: TGCGCCAGCAGCCAGAATGGTGGGTATGGCTACACCTTC. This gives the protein CASSQNGGYGYTF.

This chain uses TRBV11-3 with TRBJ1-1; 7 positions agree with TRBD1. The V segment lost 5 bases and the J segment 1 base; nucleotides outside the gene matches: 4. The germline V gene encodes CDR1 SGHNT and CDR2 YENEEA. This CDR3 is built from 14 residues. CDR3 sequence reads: CASSPNRGNTEAFF. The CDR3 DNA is TGTGCCAGCAGCCCCAACAGGGGGAACACTGAAGCTTTCTTT. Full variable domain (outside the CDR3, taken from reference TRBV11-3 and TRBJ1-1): EAGVVQSPRYKIIEKKQPVAFWCNPISGHNTLYWYLQNLGQGPELLIRYENEEAVDDSQLPKDRFSAERLKGVDSTLKIQPAELGDSAVYLCASSPNRGNTEAFFGQGTRLTVV.

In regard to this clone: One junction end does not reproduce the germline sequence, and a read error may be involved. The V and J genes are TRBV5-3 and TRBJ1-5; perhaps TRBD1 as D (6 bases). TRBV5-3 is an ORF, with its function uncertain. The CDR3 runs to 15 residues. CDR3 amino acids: CASSLDRLHNQPQHF. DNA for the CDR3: TGTGCCAGCAGCTTAGACAGGCTCCACAATCAGCCCCAGCATTTT.

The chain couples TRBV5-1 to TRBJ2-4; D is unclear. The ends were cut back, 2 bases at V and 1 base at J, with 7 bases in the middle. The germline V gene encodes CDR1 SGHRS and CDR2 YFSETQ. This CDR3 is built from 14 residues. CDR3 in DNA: TGCGCCAGCAGCTTACAAGTCGCCAAAAACATTCAGTACTTC. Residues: CASSLQVAKNIQYF.

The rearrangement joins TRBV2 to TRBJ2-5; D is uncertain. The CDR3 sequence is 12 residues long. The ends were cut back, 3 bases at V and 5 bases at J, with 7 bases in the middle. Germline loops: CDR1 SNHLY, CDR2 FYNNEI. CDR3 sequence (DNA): TGTGCCAGCAGTGAGGCCTCCGAGACCCAGTACTTC. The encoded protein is CASSEASETQYF.

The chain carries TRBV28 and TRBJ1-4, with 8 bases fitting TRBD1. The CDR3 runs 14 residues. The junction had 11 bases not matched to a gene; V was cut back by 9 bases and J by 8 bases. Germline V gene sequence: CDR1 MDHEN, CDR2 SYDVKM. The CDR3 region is CASLSGQATEKLFF. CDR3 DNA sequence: TGTGCCAGTCTTTCGGGACAGGCTACCGAAAAACTGTTTTTT.

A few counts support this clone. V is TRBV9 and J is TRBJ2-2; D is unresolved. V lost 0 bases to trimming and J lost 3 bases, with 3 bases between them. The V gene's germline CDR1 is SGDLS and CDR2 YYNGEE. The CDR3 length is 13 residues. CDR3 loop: CASSVVDTGELFF. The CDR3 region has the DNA TGTGCCAGCAGCGTAGTAGACACCGGGGAGCTGTTTTTT.

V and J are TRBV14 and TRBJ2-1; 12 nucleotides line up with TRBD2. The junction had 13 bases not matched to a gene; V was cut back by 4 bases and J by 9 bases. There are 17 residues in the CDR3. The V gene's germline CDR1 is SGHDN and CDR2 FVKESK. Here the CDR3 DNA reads TGTGCCAGCAGCCCCGTTCAAGGCCTAGCGGGGGGGGTTGAGCAGTTCTTC. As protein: CASSPVQGLAGGVEQFF.

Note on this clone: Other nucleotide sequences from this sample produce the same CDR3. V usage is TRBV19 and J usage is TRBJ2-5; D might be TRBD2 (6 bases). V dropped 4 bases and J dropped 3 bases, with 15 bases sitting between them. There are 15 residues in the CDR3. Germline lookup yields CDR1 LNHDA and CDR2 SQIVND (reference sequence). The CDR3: CASSRLDKVKETQYF. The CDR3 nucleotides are TGTGCCAGTAGTAGACTAGATAAAGTCAAAGAGACCCAGTACTTC.

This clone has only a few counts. CDR3 nucleotide sequence: TGTGCCAGCAGCTCTAGCGGGGGGGCAGATACGCAGTATTTT. Its translation: CASSSSGGADTQYF. This sequence joins TRBV5-4 and TRBJ2-3; 12 nucleotides align to TRBD2. Losses at the gene ends were 3 bases for V and 4 bases for J; bases not matched to a gene: 0. In germline, CDR1 is SGHNT, CDR2 YYREEE (reference sequence). The CDR3 contains 14 residues.

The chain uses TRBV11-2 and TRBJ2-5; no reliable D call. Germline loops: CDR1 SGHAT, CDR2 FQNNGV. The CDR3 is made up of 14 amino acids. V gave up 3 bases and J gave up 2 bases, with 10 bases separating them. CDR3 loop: CASSFVTDQETQYF. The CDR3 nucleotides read TGTGCCAGCAGCTTCGTAACGGATCAAGAGACCCAGTACTTC.

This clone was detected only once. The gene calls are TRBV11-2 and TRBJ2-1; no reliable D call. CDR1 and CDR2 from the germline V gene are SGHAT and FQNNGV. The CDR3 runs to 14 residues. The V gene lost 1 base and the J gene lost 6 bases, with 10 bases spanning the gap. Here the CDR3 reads CASSLVLVSNEQFF. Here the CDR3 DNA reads TGTGCCAGCAGCTTAGTCCTAGTCTCCAATGAGCAGTTCTTC.

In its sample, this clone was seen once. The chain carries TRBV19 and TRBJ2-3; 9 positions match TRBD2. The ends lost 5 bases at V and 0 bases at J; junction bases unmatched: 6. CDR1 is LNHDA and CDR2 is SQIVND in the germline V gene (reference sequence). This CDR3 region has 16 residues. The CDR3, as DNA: TGTGCCAGTAGTCGCCGACTAGCGGTGAGCACAGATACGCAGTATTTT. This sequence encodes CASSRRLAVSTDTQYF.

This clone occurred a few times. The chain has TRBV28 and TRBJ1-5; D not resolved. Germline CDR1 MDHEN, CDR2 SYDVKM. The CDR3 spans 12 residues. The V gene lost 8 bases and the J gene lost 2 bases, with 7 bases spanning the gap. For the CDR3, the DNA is TGTGCCAGCGCTGAAGGCAATCAGCCCCAGCATTTT. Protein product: CASAEGNQPQHF.